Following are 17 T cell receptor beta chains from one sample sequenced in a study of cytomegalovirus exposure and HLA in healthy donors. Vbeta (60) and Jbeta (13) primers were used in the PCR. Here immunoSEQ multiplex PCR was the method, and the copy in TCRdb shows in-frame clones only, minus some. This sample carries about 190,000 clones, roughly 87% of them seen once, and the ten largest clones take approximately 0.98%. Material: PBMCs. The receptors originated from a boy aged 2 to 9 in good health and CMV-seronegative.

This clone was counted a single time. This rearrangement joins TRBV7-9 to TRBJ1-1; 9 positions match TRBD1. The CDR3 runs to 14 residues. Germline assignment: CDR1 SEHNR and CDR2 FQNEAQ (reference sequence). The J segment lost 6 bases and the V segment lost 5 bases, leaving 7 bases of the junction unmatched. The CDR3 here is CASSHGQGLPEAFF. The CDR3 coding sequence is TGTGCCAGCAGCCACGGACAGGGGTTACCTGAAGCTTTCTTT.

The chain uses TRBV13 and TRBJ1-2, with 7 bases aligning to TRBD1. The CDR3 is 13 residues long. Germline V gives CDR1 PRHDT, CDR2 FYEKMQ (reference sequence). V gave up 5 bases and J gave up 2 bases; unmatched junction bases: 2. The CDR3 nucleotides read TGTGCCAGCAGCGTACAGGGGAACTATGGCTACACCTTC. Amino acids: CASSVQGNYGYTF.

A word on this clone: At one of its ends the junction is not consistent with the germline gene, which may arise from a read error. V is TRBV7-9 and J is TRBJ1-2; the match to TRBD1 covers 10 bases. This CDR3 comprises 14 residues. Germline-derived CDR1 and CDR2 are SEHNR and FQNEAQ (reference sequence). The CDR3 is CSSSLWDRGDGYTF. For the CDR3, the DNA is TGTTCCAGCAGCCTCTGGGACAGGGGCGATGGCTACACCTTC. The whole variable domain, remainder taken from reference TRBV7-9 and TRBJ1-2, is DTGVSQNPRHKITKRGQNVTFRCDPISEHNRLYWYRQTLGQGPEFLTYFQNEAQLEKSRLLSDRFSAERPKGSFSTLEIQRTEQGDSAMYLCSSSLWDRGDGYTFGSGTRLTVV.

CDR3 loop: CATSRDSGTYEQYF. Written as DNA, the CDR3 is TGTGCCACCAGCAGAGATAGTGGTACCTACGAGCAGTACTTC. V and J are TRBV15 and TRBJ2-7, with D unresolved. The CDR3 sequence is 14 residues long. Trimming took off 0 bases at V and 2 bases at J, with 8 bases between the two ends. Germline-derived CDR1 and CDR2 are LNHNV and YYDKDF (reference sequence).

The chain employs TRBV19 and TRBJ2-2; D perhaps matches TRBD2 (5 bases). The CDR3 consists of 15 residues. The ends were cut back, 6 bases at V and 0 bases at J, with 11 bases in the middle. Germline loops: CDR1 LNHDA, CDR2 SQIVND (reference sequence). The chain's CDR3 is CASRTTGANTGELFF. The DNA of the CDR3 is TGTGCCAGTAGGACTACTGGAGCGAACACCGGGGAGCTGTTTTTT.

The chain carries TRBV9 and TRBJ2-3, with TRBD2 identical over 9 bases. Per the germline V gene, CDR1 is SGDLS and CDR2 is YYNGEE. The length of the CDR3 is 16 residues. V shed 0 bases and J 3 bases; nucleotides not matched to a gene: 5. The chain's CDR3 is CASSVGVAGDTDTQYF. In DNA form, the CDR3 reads TGTGCCAGCAGCGTAGGGGTAGCGGGGGATACAGATACGCAGTATTTT.

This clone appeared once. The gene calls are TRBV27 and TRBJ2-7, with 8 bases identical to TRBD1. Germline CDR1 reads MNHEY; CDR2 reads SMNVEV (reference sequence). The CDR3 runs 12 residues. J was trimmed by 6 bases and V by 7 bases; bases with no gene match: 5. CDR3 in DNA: TGTGCCAGCACGAACGACAGGGGCGAGCAGTACTTC. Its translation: CASTNDRGEQYF.

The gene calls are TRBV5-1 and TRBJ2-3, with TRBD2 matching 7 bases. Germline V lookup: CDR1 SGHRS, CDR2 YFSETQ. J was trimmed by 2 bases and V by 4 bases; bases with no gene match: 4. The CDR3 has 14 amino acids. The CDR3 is CASSLGLDTDTQYF. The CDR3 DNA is TGCGCCAGCAGCCTTGGACTAGACACAGATACGCAGTATTTT.

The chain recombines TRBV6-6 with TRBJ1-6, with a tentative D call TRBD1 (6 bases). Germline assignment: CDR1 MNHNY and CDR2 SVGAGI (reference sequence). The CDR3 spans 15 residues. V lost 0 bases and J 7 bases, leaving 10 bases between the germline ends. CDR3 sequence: CASSYSDRINSPLHF. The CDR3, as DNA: TGTGCCAGCAGTTACTCCGACAGGATAAATTCACCCCTCCACTTT.

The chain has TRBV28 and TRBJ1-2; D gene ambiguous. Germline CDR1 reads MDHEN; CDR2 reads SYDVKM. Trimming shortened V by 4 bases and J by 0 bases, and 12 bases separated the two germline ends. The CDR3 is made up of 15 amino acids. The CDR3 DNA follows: TGTGCCAGCAGTTCAGGACGGGAGCCTAACTATGGCTACACCTTC. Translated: CASSSGREPNYGYTF.

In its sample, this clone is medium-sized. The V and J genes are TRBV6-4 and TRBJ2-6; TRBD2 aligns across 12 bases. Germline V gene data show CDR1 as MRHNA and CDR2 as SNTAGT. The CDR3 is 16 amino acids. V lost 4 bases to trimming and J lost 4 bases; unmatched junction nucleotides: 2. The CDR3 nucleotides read TGTGCCAGCAGTGCTAGCGGGGGGGCCGGGGCCAACGTCCTGACTTTC. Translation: CASSASGGAGANVLTF.

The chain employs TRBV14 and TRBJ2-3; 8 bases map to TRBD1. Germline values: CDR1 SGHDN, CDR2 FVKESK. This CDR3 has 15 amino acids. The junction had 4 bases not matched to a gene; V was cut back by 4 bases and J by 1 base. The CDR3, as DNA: TGTGCCAGCAGCCGCCAACAGGGGGGCACAGATACGCAGTATTTT. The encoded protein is CASSRQQGGTDTQYF.

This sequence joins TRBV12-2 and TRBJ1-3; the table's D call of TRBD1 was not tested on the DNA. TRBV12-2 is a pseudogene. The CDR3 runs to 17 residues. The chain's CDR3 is CASRLVGGPHSGNTIYF. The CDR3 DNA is TGTGCAAGTCGCTTAGTTGGGGGCCCCCACTCTGGAAACACCATATATTTT.

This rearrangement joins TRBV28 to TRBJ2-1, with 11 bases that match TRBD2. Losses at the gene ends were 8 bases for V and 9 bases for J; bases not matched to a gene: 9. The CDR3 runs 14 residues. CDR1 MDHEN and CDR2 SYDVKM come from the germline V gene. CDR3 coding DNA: TGTGCCAGCGGTACTAGCGGGAGACTTATTGAGCAGTTCTTC. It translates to CASGTSGRLIEQFF.

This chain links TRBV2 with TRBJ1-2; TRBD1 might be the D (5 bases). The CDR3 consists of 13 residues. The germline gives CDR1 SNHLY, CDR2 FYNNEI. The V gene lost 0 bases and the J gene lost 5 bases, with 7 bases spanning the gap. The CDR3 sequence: CASSEAGVYGYTF. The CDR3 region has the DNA TGTGCCAGCAGTGAAGCAGGGGTGTATGGCTACACCTTC.

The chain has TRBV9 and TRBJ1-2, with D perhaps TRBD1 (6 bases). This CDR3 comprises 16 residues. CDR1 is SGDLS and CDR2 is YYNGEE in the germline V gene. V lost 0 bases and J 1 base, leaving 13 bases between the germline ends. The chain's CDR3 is CASSVESDRHNYGYTF. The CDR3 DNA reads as TGTGCCAGCAGCGTAGAATCAGACAGGCATAACTATGGCTACACCTTC.

Here the CDR3 reads CASSLDRASYEQYF. The CDR3 nucleotides are TGTGCCAGCAGCTTGGACAGGGCCTCCTACGAGCAGTACTTC. The chain couples TRBV5-4 to TRBJ2-7; TRBD1 is a possible D gene (6 bases). Germline-derived CDR1 and CDR2 are SGHNT and YYREEE (reference sequence). The CDR3 contains 14 residues. Trimming removed 0 bases at V and 0 bases at J, with 7 bases between. Full variable domain (missing parts from reference TRBV5-4 and TRBJ2-7): ETGVTQSPTHLIKTRGQQVTLRCSSQSGHNTVSWYQQALGQGPQFIFQYYREEENGRGNFPPRFSGLQFPNYSSELNVNALELDDSALYLCASSLDRASYEQYFGPGTRLTVT.